These 20 T cell receptor beta chains were all obtained from the same sample, sequenced in a study of T-cell reconstitution after alpha-beta-depleted transplantation in children. Unique molecular identifiers were incorporated during preparation of the TCRbeta library. TCRdb fed the PCR reads into MiXCR, producing one record per CDR3 protein. The sample has about 540,000 distinct CDR3 sequences; 15% to 20% are singletons. Material: PBMCs from the stem cell graft donor, obtained from the stem cell graft. These receptors all come from a human donor who donated a stem cell graft to a child with acute lymphoblastic leukemia.

The chain uses TRBV27 and TRBJ2-7; D tentatively fits TRBD1 or TRBD2 (5 bases each). The CDR3 consists of 15 residues. Looked up from germline, CDR1 is MNHEY and CDR2 is SMNVEV (reference sequence). With 5 bases removed from V and 0 bases from J, the gap between germline ends came to 14 bases. The CDR3 DNA is TGTGCCAGCAGTGGATACGGGACCGTCTCCTACGAGCAGTACTTC. It specifies CASSGYGTVSYEQYF.

This chain uses TRBV1 with TRBJ2-7; TRBD2, the table's D call, was not compared with the DNA. TRBV1 is tagged as a pseudogene. The CDR3 spans 15 residues. The CDR3 sequence: CTSSQGREGRYEQYF. CDR3 coding DNA: TGCACCAGCAGCCAGGGACGGGAGGGCCGCTACGAGCAGTACTTC.

The genes are TRBV19 and TRBJ1-5; a possible D gene is TRBD1 (5 bases). V lost 6 bases, J lost 0 bases, and 15 bases lay in between. From germline, CDR1 is LNHDA and CDR2 SQIVND (reference sequence). The CDR3 has 16 amino acids. CDR3 nucleotides: TGTGCCAGTAGCAAGGGCGGGGGAGATAGCAATCAGCCCCAGCATTTT. It encodes CASSKGGGDSNQPQHF.

This clonotype was observed a handful of times. V is TRBV12-3 or TRBV12-4 and J is TRBJ2-2, with a tentative D call TRBD1 (5 bases). Trimming left V 5 bases short and J 3 bases short, with 10 bases between. The CDR3 runs 14 residues. The CDR3 nucleotides are TGTGCCAGCAGTGCACCAGGGTACACCGGGGAGCTGTTTTTT. It codes for CASSAPGYTGELFF.

This clonotype was observed a handful of times. The V gene is TRBV27, the J gene TRBJ1-6; D gene uncertain. V was trimmed by 0 bases and J by 13 bases, leaving 10 bases between them. Per the germline V gene, CDR1 is MNHEY and CDR2 is SMNVEV (reference sequence). The CDR3 has 13 amino acids. Here the CDR3 reads CASSLSIGNPLHF. DNA for the CDR3: TGTGCCAGCAGTTTATCGATAGGGAATCCCCTCCACTTT.

The gene calls are TRBV5-1 and TRBJ2-3, with D possibly being TRBD2 (5 bases). Deletions cut 2 bases from V and 1 base from J, with 5 bases between. CDR1 is SGHRS, CDR2 YFSETQ, per germline. This CDR3 is 13 amino acids long. Here the CDR3 reads CASSFSGTDTQYF. The CDR3 DNA reads TGCGCCAGCAGCTTTAGCGGCACAGATACGCAGTATTTT.

This clonotype was counted only a few times. This sequence joins TRBV6-4 and TRBJ2-3; D not resolved. The CDR3 covers 14 residues. V lost 1 base and J lost 2, with 7 bases in between. Per the germline V gene, CDR1 is MRHNA and CDR2 is SNTAGT. CDR3 sequence (DNA): TGTGCCAGCAGTGACTTGGACCTCACAGATACGCAGTATTTT. This translates into CASSDLDLTDTQYF.

This clonotype was recorded a few times. The chain combines TRBV2 with TRBJ2-7; D is perhaps TRBD2 (6 bases). CDR1 is SNHLY and CDR2 is FYNNEI in the germline V gene. V shed 5 bases and J shed 2 bases, with 13 bases lying between them. The CDR3 runs 14 residues. CDR3 nucleotide sequence: TGTGCCAGCAGTCCCCGGGACTCCACCTACGAGCAGTACTTC. This encodes CASSPRDSTYEQYF.

CDR3 sequence (DNA): TGTGCTAGTGGTCCTCCGGACAGGGTGAATGAGCAGTTCTTC. Amino acid sequence: CASGPPDRVNEQFF. V usage is TRBV12-5 and J usage is TRBJ2-1; TRBD1 aligns across 8 bases. Looked up from germline, CDR1 is LGHNT and CDR2 is FRNRAP. The CDR3 consists of 14 residues. Trimming at V came to 5 bases and at J to 7 bases, leaving 7 bases not matched to a gene.

In its sample, this clonotype was seen a few times. V and J are TRBV6-1 and TRBJ1-5; no clear D gene. V was pared by 6 bases and J by 4 bases, with 10 bases between. The CDR3 is 13 residues long. Germline CDR1 reads MNHNS; CDR2 reads SASEGT. The CDR3 loop reads CASSPTLNQPQHF. The CDR3 coding sequence is TGTGCCAGCAGCCCGACACTGAATCAGCCCCAGCATTTT.

V and J are TRBV20-1 and TRBJ1-5; D is undetermined. The CDR3 consists of 16 residues. The V gene's germline CDR1 is DFQATT and CDR2 SNEGSKA (reference sequence). With 1 base removed from V and 2 bases from J, the gap between germline ends came to 15 bases. The CDR3 bases are TGCAGTGCTAGAGTGAAAGGTCCTGGAGGCAATCAGCCCCAGCATTTT. This gives the protein CSARVKGPGGNQPQHF.

The CDR3 spells CASSFWTSGNNEQFF. Written as DNA, the CDR3 is TGTGCCAGCAGTTTCTGGACTAGCGGGAACAATGAGCAGTTCTTC. The genes are TRBV12-3 or TRBV12-4 and TRBJ2-1, with 12 bases fitting TRBD2. The CDR3 consists of 15 residues. With 3 bases clipped from V and 5 bases from J, the junction kept 2 bases outside the gene matches.

The chain employs TRBV9 and TRBJ2-1; 8 bases fit TRBD2. This CDR3 is 15 amino acids long. The V gene's germline CDR1 is SGDLS and CDR2 YYNGEE. J was trimmed by 7 bases and V by 0 bases; bases with no gene match: 6. The DNA for the CDR3 is TGTGCCAGCAGCGTAGGAAGCGGGAGTGGGAATGAGCAGTTCTTC. Protein product: CASSVGSGSGNEQFF.

This clonotype has at least ten counts. V is TRBV20-1 and J is TRBJ2-2, with 14 positions matching TRBD2. CDR1 DFQATT and CDR2 SNEGSKA come from the germline V gene (reference sequence). The CDR3 totals 15 residues. The V and J ends lost 6 bases and 8 bases, in that order; junction bases with no gene match: 8. CDR3 coding DNA: TGCAGTGCCCGGGGACTAGCGGGAGAAACGGGGGAGCTGTTTTTT. It is translated as CSARGLAGETGELFF.

This rearrangement joins TRBV5-1 to TRBJ2-2; TRBD1 agrees at 8 bases. With 0 bases clipped from V and 3 bases from J, the junction kept 1 base outside the gene matches. Germline CDR1 and CDR2: SGHRS and YFSETQ. This CDR3 spans 15 amino acids. The DNA of the CDR3 is TGCGCCAGCAGCTTGGAACAGGGGGACACCGGGGAGCTGTTTTTT. Translating gives CASSLEQGDTGELFF.

In its sample, this clonotype was seen many times. V is TRBV29-1 and J is TRBJ1-1; D is unclear. The CDR3 loop spans 12 amino acids. Germline lookup yields CDR1 SQVTM and CDR2 ANQGSEA. V lost 5 bases and J 3 bases, leaving 10 bases between the germline ends. CDR3 coding DNA: TGCAGCGTTATACCCCTCGACACTGAAGCTTTCTTT. Amino acids: CSVIPLDTEAFF. Full variable domain (remainder filled in from reference TRBV29-1 and TRBJ1-1): SAVISQKPSRDICQRGTSLTIQCQVDSQVTMMFWYRQQPGQSLTLIATANQGSEATYESGFVIDKFPISRPNLTFSTLTVSNMSPEDSSIYLCSVIPLDTEAFFGQGTRLTVV.

The chain couples TRBV7-9 to TRBJ1-1, with TRBD1 identical over 8 bases. Germline V gene lookup returns CDR1 SEHNR and CDR2 FQNEAQ (reference sequence). The CDR3 is made up of 15 amino acids. Unmatched junction bases numbered 5, after V lost 5 bases and J lost 0 bases. CDR3 loop: CASSVGDRLNTEAFF. DNA for the CDR3: TGTGCCAGCAGCGTAGGGGACAGGTTGAACACTGAAGCTTTCTTT.

The rearrangement uses TRBV20-1 and TRBJ2-7; 9 bases agree with TRBD2. V gave up 5 bases and J gave up 1 base; unmatched junction bases: 6. The germline V gene encodes CDR1 DFQATT and CDR2 SNEGSKA (reference sequence). This CDR3 contains 14 residues. CDR3 DNA: TGCAGTGCTCCGATAGGACTAGCGTCCTACGAGCAGTACTTC. Translating gives CSAPIGLASYEQYF.

This clonotype was seen only a few times. V usage is TRBV7-2 and J usage is TRBJ2-5; D gene ambiguous. Germline V gene data show CDR1 as SGHTA and CDR2 as FQGNSA. V was clipped by 2 bases and J by 5 bases, with 9 bases between them. This CDR3 spans 13 amino acids. This chain's CDR3 is CASSLSGWETQYF. CDR3 in DNA: TGTGCCAGCAGCTTATCCGGCTGGGAGACCCAGTACTTC.

V is TRBV5-1 and J is TRBJ2-1; TRBD2 is a possible D gene (6 bases). V was trimmed by 7 bases and J by 6 bases, leaving 23 bases between them. This CDR3 is 16 amino acids long. Germline values: CDR1 SGHRS, CDR2 YFSETQ. This CDR3 is CASGAATGVVTNEQFF. As DNA, the CDR3 is TGCGCCAGCGGGGCTGCAACGGGAGTGGTCACCAATGAGCAGTTCTTC. The full variable domain, rest sourced from reference TRBV5-1 and TRBJ2-1, is KAGVTQTPRYLIKTRGQQVTLSCSPISGHRSVSWYQQTPGQGLQFLFEYFSETQRNKGNFPGRFSGRQFSNSRSEMNVSTLELGDSALYLCASGAATGVVTNEQFFGPGTRLTVL.